This entry features one T cell receptor beta chain sequence. What it recognizes is unknown. The sample comes from a study of cytotoxic CD8 clonotypes in ibrutinib-treated CLL. Points from the study as a whole: At ibrutinib response, clonality increased, and at progression it declined back toward baseline. Stable or contracted on treatment, public clonotypes were also uncommon.

V gave up 0 bases and J gave up 8 bases, with 10 bases separating them. The CDR3 runs 13 residues. Germline V CDR1 and CDR2: SEHNR, FQNEAQ (reference sequence). Method: immunoSEQ multiplex PCR; TCRdb's copy keeps in-frame clones and lacks some. Of more than 85,000 clones listed, over 60% are singletons. This clonotype originated in a human donor with chronic lymphocytic leukemia. Sequencing was performed on PBMCs, taken after 24 months of ibrutinib treatment. The chain has TRBV7-9 and TRBJ1-2; D gene unclear. Written as DNA, the CDR3 is TGTGCCAGCAGCTTAGCAACAGCACAAGGCTACACCTTC. Protein: CASSLATAQGYTF.